These 8 T cell receptor beta chains were all obtained from the same sample, sequenced in a study of T cells after yellow fever vaccination. TCRdb independently ran MiXCR on the 5' RACE reads; one entry per CDR3 protein. The profile shows some 130,000 distinct CDR3 sequences, less than 8.5% of them singletons. Sample: CD4+ T cells sorted from PBMCs, taken 10 days after the yellow fever booster vaccination. The receptors shown here come from a young man who received the YFV17D yellow fever vaccine.

The rearrangement uses TRBV25-1 and TRBJ2-6, with D maybe TRBD1 (5 bases). The CDR3 runs to 17 residues. V lost 1 base, J lost 3 bases, and 13 bases lay in between. Looked up from germline, CDR1 is MGHDK and CDR2 is SYGVNS. The CDR3 DNA is TGTGCCAGCAGTGAATGGGCAGGGTCGGGTGGGGCCAACGTCCTGACTTTC. Translating gives CASSEWAGSGGANVLTF.

This clonotype came up a few times. V and J are TRBV7-2 and TRBJ2-7, with no clear D. The CDR3 totals 12 residues. Deletions cut 5 bases from V and 6 bases from J, with 11 bases between. Looked up from germline, CDR1 is SGHTA and CDR2 is FQGNSA. The chain's CDR3 is CASSGRLAEQYF. CDR3 DNA: TGTGCCAGCAGCGGCCGCTTAGCCGAGCAGTACTTC.

The chain carries TRBV7-2 and TRBJ2-1; D unresolved. There are 13 residues in the CDR3. V was pared by 4 bases and J by 5 bases, with 9 bases between. CDR1 is SGHTA and CDR2 is FQGNSA in the germline V gene. CDR3 region: CASSSRTHNEQFF. The CDR3 coding sequence is TGTGCCAGCAGCTCCCGGACCCACAATGAGCAGTTCTTC.

This clonotype was detected many times. V gene TRBV29-1 combines with J gene TRBJ2-1; D gene uncertain. Germline values: CDR1 SQVTM, CDR2 ANQGSEA. Trimming took 7 bases from V and 0 from J, leaving 10 bases between them. The CDR3 sequence is 13 residues long. This chain's CDR3 is CSGGVDSYNEQFF. CDR3 coding DNA: TGCAGCGGTGGGGTTGACTCCTACAATGAGCAGTTCTTC.

V and J are TRBV11-1 and TRBJ2-1; 8 bases are shared with TRBD1. After removal of 5 bases from V and 0 bases from J, the junction contained 15 bases not matched to a gene. The CDR3 runs 19 residues. Germline CDR1 reads SGHAT; CDR2 reads FQDESV (reference sequence). The CDR3 nucleotides are TGTGCCAGCAGCATAAGCCACAGGGCCACAGGGGGCTCCTACAATGAGCAGTTCTTC. This gives the protein CASSISHRATGGSYNEQFF.

The rearrangement links TRBV20-1 to TRBJ2-3; 16 positions match TRBD2. Trimming removed 3 bases from V and 4 bases from J; junction bases left unmatched: 10. Germline CDR1 is DFQATT and CDR2 is SNEGSKA (reference sequence). The CDR3 loop spans 18 amino acids. CDR3: CSASGTSGRVVLADTQYF. The DNA for the CDR3 is TGCAGTGCTAGCGGGACTAGCGGGAGGGTGGTCTTAGCAGATACGCAGTATTTT.

This clonotype was counted many times. This chain joins TRBV9 and TRBJ2-1; either TRBD1 or TRBD2 may fit D (5 bases each). CDR1 is SGDLS, CDR2 YYNGEE, per germline. This CDR3 spans 16 amino acids. Trimming removed 0 bases from V and 10 bases from J, with 20 bases in between. The chain's CDR3 is CASSVGGAVPPDEQFF. In nucleotides, the CDR3 is TGTGCCAGCAGCGTAGGAGGGGCGGTCCCCCCGGACGAGCAGTTCTTC. Full variable domain (rest looked up from reference TRBV9 and TRBJ2-1): DSGVTQTPKHLITATGQRVTLRCSPRSGDLSVYWYQQSLDQGLQFLIQYYNGEERAKGNILERFSAQQFPDLHSELNLSSLELGDSALYFCASSVGGAVPPDEQFFGPGTRLTVL.

This clonotype was picked up many times. The chain combines TRBV7-9 with TRBJ2-5; 8 bases map to TRBD1. CDR3 length equals 16 residues. Germline V gene lookup returns CDR1 SEHNR and CDR2 FQNEAQ (reference sequence). With 5 bases clipped from V and 4 bases from J, the junction kept 12 bases outside the gene matches. The CDR3 sequence: CASSAGQGQGGETQYF. The CDR3 nucleotides read TGTGCCAGCAGCGCCGGACAGGGTCAGGGGGGAGAGACCCAGTACTTC. Combining the CDR3 with reference TRBV7-9 and TRBJ2-5 gives the whole variable domain DTGVSQNPRHKITKRGQNVTFRCDPISEHNRLYWYRQTLGQGPEFLTYFQNEAQLEKSRLLSDRFSAERPKGSFSTLEIQRTEQGDSAMYLCASSAGQGQGGETQYFGPGTRLLVL.